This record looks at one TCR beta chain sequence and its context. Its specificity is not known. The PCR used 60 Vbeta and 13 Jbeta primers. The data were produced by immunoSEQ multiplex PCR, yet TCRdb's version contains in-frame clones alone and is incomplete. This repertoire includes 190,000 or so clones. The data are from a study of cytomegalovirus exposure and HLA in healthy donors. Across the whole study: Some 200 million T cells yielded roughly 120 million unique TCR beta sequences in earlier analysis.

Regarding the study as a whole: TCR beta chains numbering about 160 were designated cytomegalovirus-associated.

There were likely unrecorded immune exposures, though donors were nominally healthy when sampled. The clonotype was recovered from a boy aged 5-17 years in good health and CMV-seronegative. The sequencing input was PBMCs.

The CDR3 is CASSPEGRWPYGYTF. The CDR3 DNA follows: TGTGCCAGCAGCCCCGAGGGCCGGTGGCCCTATGGCTACACCTTC. The chain carries TRBV11-2 and TRBJ1-2; D is ambiguous. The CDR3 runs 15 residues. The germline CDR1 and CDR2 sequences are SGHAT and FQNNGV. The germline V and J ends were trimmed by 5 bases and 4 bases, with 17 bases remaining between them.